The 30 T cell receptor beta chains presented below share a single source sample, sequenced in a study of blood T cell repertoires in COVID-19. Clones were read by immunoSEQ multiplex PCR, and TCRdb kept only the in-frame ones, dropping some. Among over 200,000 clones listed, around nine tenths were seen once. Source material: PBMCs or T cells enriched from blood (not recorded which). The receptors derive from a woman between 25 and 40 years old who had been exposed to COVID-19.

The chain couples TRBV4-1 to TRBJ1-1, with TRBD1 matching 9 bases. J was trimmed by 2 bases and V by 3 bases; bases with no gene match: 4. There are 15 residues in the CDR3. The germline V gene has CDR1 MGHRA and CDR2 YSYEKL. The CDR3 region is CASSHWGQGNTEAFF. The CDR3 nucleotides are TGCGCCAGCAGCCACTGGGGACAGGGAAACACTGAAGCTTTCTTT.

V usage is TRBV11-2 and J usage is TRBJ2-5, with 7 bases aligning to TRBD2. The CDR3 loop spans 15 amino acids. CDR1 and CDR2 (germline): SGHAT, FQNNGV. V gave up 5 bases and J gave up 2 bases; unmatched junction bases: 8. The CDR3 nucleotides read TGTGCCAGCAGCACTGGGACTACCGGGCAAGAGACCCAGTACTTC. Protein: CASSTGTTGQETQYF.

V and J are TRBV28 and TRBJ1-5; TRBD1 aligns across 8 bases. Trimming removed 6 bases from V and 5 bases from J; junction bases left unmatched: 9. CDR3 length: 15 residues. From germline, CDR1 is MDHEN and CDR2 SYDVKM. The CDR3 region has the DNA TGTGCCAGCAGCCCCGGACAGGGAAGGCATCAGCCCCAGCATTTT. Its translation is CASSPGQGRHQPQHF.

This clone came up once. V usage is TRBV18 and J usage is TRBJ2-1; maybe TRBD2 (6 bases). Per germline, CDR1 KGHSH and CDR2 LQKENI. V was clipped by 3 bases and J by 9 bases, with 15 bases between them. This CDR3 region has 14 residues. Here the CDR3 DNA reads TGTGCCAGCTCACCGGACGGGAGAGCCGGTGAGCAGTTCTTC. Protein product: CASSPDGRAGEQFF.

The gene calls are TRBV3-1 (or the pseudogene TRBV3-2) and TRBJ1-1; D remains ambiguous. There are 15 residues in the CDR3. Looked up from germline, CDR1 is LGHDT and CDR2 is YNNKEL (reference sequence). V lost 1 base to trimming and J lost 0 bases, with 9 bases between them. The CDR3 region is CASSQGLGVNTEAFF. The CDR3 DNA sequence: TGTGCCAGCAGCCAAGGGCTCGGGGTGAACACTGAAGCTTTCTTT.

The chain links TRBV7-9 to TRBJ2-1; 7 nucleotides align to TRBD1. J lost 6 bases, V lost 5 bases, and 4 bases had no gene match. The CDR3 runs to 13 residues. CDR1 SEHNR and CDR2 FQNEAQ come from the germline V gene (reference sequence). The CDR3 DNA sequence: TGTGCCAGCAGCGCGACAGGGTTCAATGAGCAGTTCTTC. Protein: CASSATGFNEQFF.

This clone was detected only once. The rearrangement joins TRBV7-3 to TRBJ2-1; tentatively, D is TRBD1 (6 bases). CDR3 size: 14 residues. Trimming removed 5 bases from V and 12 bases from J, with 20 bases in between. From germline, CDR1 is SGHTA and CDR2 FQGTGA. CDR3 DNA sequence: TGTGCCAGCAGCGGGACACACGCCGGTGGGTCGCAGTTCTTC. This codes for CASSGTHAGGSQFF.

The CDR3 region has the DNA TGCGCCAGCAGCCAAGTGGATCTAGCGGGAAGCGGGTCCTACAATGAGCAGTTCTTC. Translation: CASSQVDLAGSGSYNEQFF. V usage is TRBV4-1 and J usage is TRBJ2-1, with TRBD2 matching 9 bases. With V trimmed by 1 base and J by 1 base, 11 bases remained unmatched. CDR1 is MGHRA and CDR2 is YSYEKL in the germline V gene. This CDR3 comprises 19 residues.

CDR3 DNA sequence: TGTGCCACCAGTGACAGACAGGGGATCACAGATACGCAGTATTTT. Protein: CATSDRQGITDTQYF. This rearrangement joins TRBV24-1 to TRBJ2-3; 8 nucleotides agree with TRBD1. V lost 4 bases, J lost 2 bases, and 4 bases stayed unmatched. The CDR3 is made up of 15 amino acids. Germline V lookup: CDR1 KGHDR, CDR2 SFDVKD.

The chain is built from TRBV10-3 and TRBJ2-5; D gene unclear. Germline lookup yields CDR1 ENHRY and CDR2 SYGVKD. Trimming removed 0 bases at V and 5 bases at J, with 7 bases between. The CDR3 totals 13 residues. The CDR3 reads CAISESPLETQYF. In DNA form, the CDR3 reads TGTGCCATCAGTGAGTCCCCGTTGGAGACCCAGTACTTC.

The chain links TRBV6-2 or TRBV6-3 to TRBJ2-3, with D maybe TRBD2 (6 bases). The CDR3 totals 15 residues. Germline assignment: CDR1 MNHEY and CDR2 SVGEGT. The V gene lost 0 bases and the J gene lost 1 base, with 8 bases spanning the gap. CDR3 loop: CASSYSSGRTDTQYF. The DNA for the CDR3 is TGTGCCAGCAGTTACTCGAGCGGGCGCACAGATACGCAGTATTTT.

The rearrangement links TRBV20-1 to TRBJ1-1; D is unclear. The CDR3 loop spans 10 amino acids. Germline V lookup: CDR1 DFQATT, CDR2 SNEGSKA (reference sequence). V was shortened by 6 bases and J by 6 bases, with 8 bases between the two germline ends. CDR3 amino acids: CSAHPAEAFF. In nucleotides, the CDR3 is TGCAGTGCCCACCCGGCTGAAGCTTTCTTT.

The chain carries TRBV11-2 and TRBJ2-5; 8 nucleotides match TRBD2. Germline V CDR1 and CDR2: SGHAT, FQNNGV. The CDR3 is 15 amino acids. J lost 5 bases, V lost 2 bases, and 7 bases had no gene match. CDR3 DNA: TGTGCCAGCAGCTTATCCGGGAGGGCCGGGGAGACCCAGTACTTC. It encodes CASSLSGRAGETQYF.

Written as DNA, the CDR3 is TGTGCCAGCAGCTTAGACGGCTATGGCTACACCTTC. This gives the protein CASSLDGYGYTF. The chain couples TRBV11-3 to TRBJ1-2; D is unclear. Germline CDR1 reads SGHNT; CDR2 reads YENEEA. The CDR3 sequence is 12 residues long. Trimming cost V 0 bases and J 4 bases, with 3 bases left between them. Looking up the rest from reference TRBV11-3 and TRBJ1-2 gives the full variable domain: EAGVVQSPRYKIIEKKQPVAFWCNPISGHNTLYWYLQNLGQGPELLIRYENEEAVDDSQLPKDRFSAERLKGVDSTLKIQPAELGDSAVYLCASSLDGYGYTFGSGTRLTVV.

This chain joins TRBV29-1 and TRBJ2-1; 9 bases line up with TRBD1. This CDR3 comprises 17 residues. Germline CDR1 and CDR2: SQVTM and ANQGSEA. V shed 0 bases and J 2 bases; nucleotides not matched to a gene: 8. The CDR3 reads CSVEDPQDRGTYNEQFF. DNA of the CDR3: TGCAGCGTTGAAGATCCCCAGGACAGGGGAACCTACAATGAGCAGTTCTTC.

The rearrangement links TRBV19 to TRBJ1-2; maybe TRBD1 (5 bases). This CDR3 region has 18 residues. Germline lookup yields CDR1 LNHDA and CDR2 SQIVND (reference sequence). The germline V and J ends were trimmed by 7 bases and 4 bases, with 28 bases remaining between them. The CDR3 loop is CASTDMGDWGIPTYGYTF. Written as DNA, the CDR3 is TGTGCCAGTACCGATATGGGGGACTGGGGAATACCTACCTATGGCTACACCTTC.

The chain is built from TRBV3-1 (or the pseudogene TRBV3-2) and TRBJ2-3; 9 bases are a match to TRBD2. The CDR3 extends over 16 amino acids. CDR1 and CDR2 from the germline V gene are LGHDT and YNNKEL (reference sequence). The V gene end was trimmed by 2 bases and the J gene end by 1 base; junction bases not matched to a gene: 4. CDR3 in amino acids: CASSQFRTSGTDTQYF. For the CDR3, the DNA is TGTGCCAGCAGCCAATTCAGGACTAGCGGCACAGATACGCAGTATTTT.

This CDR3 reads CASSQDSGGANTGELFF. The DNA of the CDR3 is TGCGCCAGCAGCCAAGATTCGGGCGGGGCGAACACCGGGGAGCTGTTTTTT. This chain joins TRBV4-1 and TRBJ2-2, with D perhaps TRBD2 (6 bases). There are 17 residues in the CDR3. In germline, CDR1 is MGHRA, CDR2 YSYEKL. V was trimmed by 0 bases and J by 0 bases, leaving 11 bases between them.

The V and J genes are TRBV7-3 and TRBJ1-5, with 7 bases aligning to TRBD1. From germline, CDR1 is SGHTA and CDR2 FQGTGA. V shed 1 base and J 6 bases; nucleotides not matched to a gene: 12. The CDR3 sequence is 17 residues long. CDR3 amino acids: CASSLSPKDREAQPQHF. The CDR3 nucleotides read TGTGCCAGCAGCTTAAGCCCCAAAGACAGGGAGGCTCAGCCCCAGCATTTT.

The chain carries TRBV15 and TRBJ2-1; no definite D call. The CDR3 consists of 12 residues. CDR1 LNHNV and CDR2 YYDKDF come from the germline V gene (reference sequence). Trimming shortened V by 6 bases and J by 6 bases, and 9 bases separated the two germline ends. The CDR3 region has the DNA TGTGCCACCAGACGAGACTCCAATGAGCAGTTCTTC. Its translation is CATRRDSNEQFF.

This chain joins TRBV6-5 and TRBJ2-1; TRBD2 aligns across 12 bases. The CDR3 contains 14 residues. Per the germline V gene, CDR1 is MNHEY and CDR2 is SVGAGI. The ends lost 4 bases at V and 10 bases at J; junction bases unmatched: 5. The CDR3 spells CASSWTSGVREQFF. CDR3 DNA sequence: TGTGCCAGCAGTTGGACTAGCGGGGTCAGAGAGCAGTTCTTC.

The rearrangement joins TRBV30 to TRBJ1-1; no definite D call. This CDR3 has 12 amino acids. CDR1 GTSNPN and CDR2 SVGIG come from the germline V gene (reference sequence). V dropped 2 bases and J dropped 0 bases, with 4 bases sitting between them. The CDR3 nucleotides are TGTGCCTGGAGTCATTTGAACACTGAAGCTTTCTTT. Translated: CAWSHLNTEAFF. Full variable domain (remainder filled in from reference TRBV30 and TRBJ1-1): SQTIHQWPATLVQPVGSPLSLECTVEGTSNPNLYWYRQAAGRGLQLLFYSVGIGQISSEVPQNLSASRPQDRQFILSSKKLLLSDSGFYLCAWSHLNTEAFFGQGTRLTVV.

V gene TRBV5-1 combines with J gene TRBJ1-6; D gene ambiguous. The V gene lost 5 bases and the J gene lost 9 bases, with 12 bases spanning the gap. Germline V gene data show CDR1 as SGHRS and CDR2 as YFSETQ. The CDR3 contains 13 residues. CDR3 sequence: CASRQVVTSPLHF. CDR3 DNA sequence: TGCGCCAGCAGGCAGGTAGTGACTTCACCCCTCCACTTT.

This rearrangement joins TRBV10-2 to TRBJ2-1; TRBD2 matches at 12 bases. Germline-derived CDR1 and CDR2 are WSHSY and SAAADI. The V and J ends lost 8 bases and 2 bases, in that order; junction bases with no gene match: 1. The CDR3 length is 14 residues. DNA of the CDR3: TGCGCCAGCCGACTAGCGGGAGCCTACAATGAGCAGTTCTTC. Its protein product is CASRLAGAYNEQFF.

V is TRBV6-1 and J is TRBJ2-5; 8 bases fit TRBD1. Trimming at V came to 2 bases and at J to 5 bases, leaving 7 bases not matched to a gene. In germline, CDR1 is MNHNS, CDR2 SASEGT. The CDR3 runs 15 residues. CDR3 DNA: TGTGCCAGCAGTGAAAATCAGGGGGCTGGTGAGACCCAGTACTTC. Protein product: CASSENQGAGETQYF.

This clone has just one count. The chain uses TRBV7-9 and TRBJ2-5; 8 bases line up with TRBD2. Trimming took 5 bases from V and 1 from J; bases not matched to a gene: 3. This CDR3 is 14 amino acids long. Germline loops: CDR1 SEHNR, CDR2 FQNEAQ (reference sequence). CDR3 DNA sequence: TGTGCCAGCAGCAGTAGCGGGACCCAAGAGACCCAGTACTTC. This gives the protein CASSSSGTQETQYF.

This chain joins TRBV30 and TRBJ2-3; D is uncertain. CDR1 and CDR2 from the germline V gene are GTSNPN and SVGIG (reference sequence). The CDR3 covers 12 residues. V dropped 0 bases and J dropped 5 bases, with 6 bases sitting between them. The chain's CDR3 is CAWSVQIDTQYF. CDR3 in DNA: TGTGCCTGGAGTGTACAGATAGATACGCAGTATTTT.

V gene TRBV30 combines with J gene TRBJ2-2; D unresolved. The length of the CDR3 is 13 residues. V dropped 5 bases and J dropped 0 bases, with 7 bases sitting between them. Germline assignment: CDR1 GTSNPN and CDR2 SVGIG (reference sequence). The CDR3 sequence is CAWDTANTGELFF. CDR3 sequence (DNA): TGTGCCTGGGATACAGCGAACACCGGGGAGCTGTTTTTT. The variable domain in full, completed from reference TRBV30 and TRBJ2-2, reads SQTIHQWPATLVQPVGSPLSLECTVEGTSNPNLYWYRQAAGRGLQLLFYSVGIGQISSEVPQNLSASRPQDRQFILSSKKLLLSDSGFYLCAWDTANTGELFFGEGSRLTVL.

The chain combines TRBV27 with TRBJ1-1, with D maybe TRBD1 (5 bases). Germline V gene data show CDR1 as MNHEY and CDR2 as SMNVEV (reference sequence). The CDR3 totals 15 residues. The V gene lost 2 bases and the J gene lost 1 base, with 11 bases spanning the gap. This CDR3 reads CASSLIGGGNTEAFF. For the CDR3, the DNA is TGTGCCAGCAGTTTAATCGGGGGGGGGAACACTGAAGCTTTCTTT.

The chain joins TRBV7-6 to TRBJ2-5; the D is unclear. The CDR3 extends over 13 amino acids. Trimming took off 6 bases at V and 1 base at J, with 9 bases between the two ends. CDR1 SGHVS and CDR2 FNYEAQ come from the germline V gene. CDR3 DNA sequence: TGTGCCAGCAGGTCACCGAGCCAAGAGACCCAGTACTTC. Protein product: CASRSPSQETQYF.